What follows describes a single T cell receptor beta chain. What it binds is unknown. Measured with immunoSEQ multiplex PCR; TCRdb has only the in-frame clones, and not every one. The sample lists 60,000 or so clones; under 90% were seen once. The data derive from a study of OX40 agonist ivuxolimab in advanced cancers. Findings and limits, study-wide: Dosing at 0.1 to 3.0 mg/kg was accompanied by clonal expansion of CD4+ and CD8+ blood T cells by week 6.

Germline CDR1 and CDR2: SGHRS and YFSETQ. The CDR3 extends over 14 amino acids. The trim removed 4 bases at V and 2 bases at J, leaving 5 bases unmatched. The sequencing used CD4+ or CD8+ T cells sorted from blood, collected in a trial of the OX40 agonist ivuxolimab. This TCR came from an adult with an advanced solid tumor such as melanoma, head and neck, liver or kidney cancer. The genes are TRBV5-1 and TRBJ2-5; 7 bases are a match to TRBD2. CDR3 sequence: CASSPAGGQETQYF. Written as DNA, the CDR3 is TGCGCCAGCAGCCCGGCCGGGGGGCAAGAGACCCAGTACTTC. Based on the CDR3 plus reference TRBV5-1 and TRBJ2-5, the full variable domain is KAGVTQTPRYLIKTRGQQVTLSCSPISGHRSVSWYQQTPGQGLQFLFEYFSETQRNKGNFPGRFSGRQFSNSRSEMNVSTLELGDSALYLCASSPAGGQETQYFGPGTRLLVL.